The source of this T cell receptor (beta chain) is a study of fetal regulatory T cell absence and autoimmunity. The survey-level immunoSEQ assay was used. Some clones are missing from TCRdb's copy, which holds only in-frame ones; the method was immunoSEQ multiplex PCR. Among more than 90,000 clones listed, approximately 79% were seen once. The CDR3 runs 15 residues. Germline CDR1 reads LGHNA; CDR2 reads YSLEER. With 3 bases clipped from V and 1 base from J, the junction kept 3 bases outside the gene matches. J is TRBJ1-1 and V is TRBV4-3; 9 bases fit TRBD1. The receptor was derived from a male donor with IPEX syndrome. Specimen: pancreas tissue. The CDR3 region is CASSHGDRENTEAFF. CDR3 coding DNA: TGCGCCAGCAGCCATGGGGACAGGGAGAACACTGAAGCTTTCTTT.